The subject of this entry is one T cell receptor (beta chain). This clonotype showed up just once. Its antigen remains undetermined. Nothing much larger sits one base from this clone, and base qualities are not available. One read alone makes for weak evidence. This entry comes from a study of T cells in Graves' hyperthyroidism and ophthalmopathy (dated by TCRdb to about 2019). For the wider study: To identify TCR V-J signatures that set the groups apart, the researchers used a discovery cohort of about a hundred patients, made up of 40 to 45 with Graves' ophthalmopathy and 57 with stable Graves' hyperthyroidism. According to the paper, TCR Vbeta CDR3 sequencing was carried out on approximately 140 peripheral blood samples, which came from some 41 ophthalmopathy, about 75 hyperthyroidism and approximately 17 progressor patients. The study also compared thyroid tissue and blood T-cell repertoires from more than 5 Graves' hyperthyroidism patients. After sampling, hyperthyroidism patients received methimazole starting at 30 mg daily, and ophthalmopathy patients received high-dose intravenous methylprednisolone. Whether ophthalmopathy could be predicted prospectively was tested in an independent validation cohort made up of approximately 19 hyperthyroidism patients plus 17 patients who later progressed to ophthalmopathy. For training and testing, the 100 or so patients in the discovery cohort were randomly divided in a 7:3 ratio.

The TCR beta CDR3 regions were amplified from the RNA transcripts. The TCR CDR3 was subjected to a first round of RT-PCR using the HTBI primer set and the Qiagen OneStep RT-PCR kit. Libraries were constructed in a second round of multiplex PCR, after which size selection and purification were carried out. Paired-end sequencing of the libraries was performed with 100 bp reads on an Illumina HiSeq2000. As for how the authors treated the data: SOAPnuke was used to process the raw data, with reads discarded if the reads contained adapters or uncalled bases, had a mean Phred below 15, or lacked an exact constant-primer or identifier match. COPE v1.2.5 was used to merge the high-quality paired reads, and each unique nucleotide sequence was defined as a clonotype. MiTCR v1.1 was used to align clonotypes to the IMGT TRBV, TRBD and TRBJ reference segments. The analysis was restricted to V-J combinations with a frequency above 0.0001, which together covered 99% to 99.2% of the repertoires. The TCS score was defined as the ratio of F50 (clonal expansion) to E x V (chaos), calculated using BLOSUM62-based TCRdist between CDR3 peptides within each V-J. Welch's t-statistics and random forest reduced 514 V-J features to 13, which were used in a naive Bayes classifier (R e1071). The similarity between thyroid and blood repertoires was quantified using the Morisita-Horn index. TCRdb trimmed the raw reads at Q25, called clones with MiXCR and kept productive beta chains. Rows are combined by CDR3 protein, so each entry shows the most common genes and DNA. The V and J calls were not made by the authors but by TCRdb's processing. The sample table records about 580,000 distinct CDR3 sequences; roughly 50% of these occur just once. Together, the top ten hold 7.5% to 8.5% of the sample.

Paper-wide results and their limitations: Blood samples also contained most of the expanded thyroid clonotypes (frequency above 0.001), which suggests that blood repertoires may reflect thyroid immune responses. In cross-validation, a model built on a 13 V-J signature told ophthalmopathy apart from stable hyperthyroidism with 85% to 90% sensitivity and roughly 81% specificity, and in testing the same model reached 80%/75%. No statistical method was used to fix the sample size in advance, and group allocation was not hidden from the investigators. In validation, the model predicted progression to ophthalmopathy a median of approximately 6.6 months before onset, with over 55% sensitivity and about 75% specificity.

Graves' hyperthyroidism was defined as stable when no progression to ophthalmopathy occurred over 18 months of follow-up. Hyperthyroidism patients were aged 18 to 65 years and newly diagnosed, with disease duration of less than 2 months. Any patient with an uncontrolled infection, another autoimmune disease, pregnancy or lactation was excluded. Diagnoses were based on clinical symptoms, serum thyroxine and TRAb, thyroid ultrasound and orbital computed tomography. Total RNA was extracted using Trizol reagent, and RNA quality was assessed on an Agilent 2100 Bioanalyzer. The sample taken for sequencing was peripheral blood or thyroid tissue (not recorded which). This TCR came from a woman between 18 and 30 years old with Graves' hyperthyroidism.

The DNA sequence reads TGTGCCAGCAGTGCAGCTACAGGGGTTGTGGCTGGCTACACCTTC. Its protein reads: CASSAATGVVAGYTF. The rearrangement combines TRBV2 with TRBJ1-2, and 7 junction bases match TRBD1. CDR1 is given as SNHLY and CDR2 as FYNNEI, both from the germline V gene. The V end gives up 4 bases and the J end 7 bases, leaving 12 bases in the junction not matched to a gene. Measured from the cysteine to the phenylalanine, the CDR3 is 15 residues long. The retained sequence is limited to the CDR3, 45 bases, with the frame set at the first base.